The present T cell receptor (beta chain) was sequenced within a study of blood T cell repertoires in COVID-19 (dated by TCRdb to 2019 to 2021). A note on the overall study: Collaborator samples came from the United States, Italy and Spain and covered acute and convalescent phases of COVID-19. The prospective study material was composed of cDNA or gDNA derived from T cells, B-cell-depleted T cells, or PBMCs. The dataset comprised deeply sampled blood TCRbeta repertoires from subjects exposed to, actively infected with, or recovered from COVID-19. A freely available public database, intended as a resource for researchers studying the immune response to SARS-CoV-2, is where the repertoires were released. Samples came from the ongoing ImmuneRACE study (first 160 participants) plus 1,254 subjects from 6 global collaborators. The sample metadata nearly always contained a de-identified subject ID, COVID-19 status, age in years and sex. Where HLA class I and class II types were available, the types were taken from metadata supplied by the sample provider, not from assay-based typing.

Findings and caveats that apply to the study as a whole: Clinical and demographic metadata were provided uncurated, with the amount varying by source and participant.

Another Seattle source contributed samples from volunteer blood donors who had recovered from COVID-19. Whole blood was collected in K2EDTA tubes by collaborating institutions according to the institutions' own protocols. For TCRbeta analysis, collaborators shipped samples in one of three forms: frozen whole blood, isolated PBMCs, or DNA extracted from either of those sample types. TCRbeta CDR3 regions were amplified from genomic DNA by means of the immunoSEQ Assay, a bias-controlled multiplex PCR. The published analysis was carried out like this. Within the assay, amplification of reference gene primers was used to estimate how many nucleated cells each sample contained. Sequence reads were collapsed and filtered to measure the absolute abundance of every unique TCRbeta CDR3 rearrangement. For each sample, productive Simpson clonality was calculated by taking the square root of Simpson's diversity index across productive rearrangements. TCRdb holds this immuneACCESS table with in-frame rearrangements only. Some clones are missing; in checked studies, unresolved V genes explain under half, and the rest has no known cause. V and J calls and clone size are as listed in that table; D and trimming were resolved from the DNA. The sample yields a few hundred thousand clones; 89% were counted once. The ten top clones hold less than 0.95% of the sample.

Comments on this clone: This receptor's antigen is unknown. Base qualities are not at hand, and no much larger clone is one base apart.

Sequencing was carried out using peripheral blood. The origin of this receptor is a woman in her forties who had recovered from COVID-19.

In nucleotide form, the sequence is TGTGCCAGCAGCTTGTCCAGGGCTTCGTTGGCGCAGTTCTTC. It is translated as CASSLSRASLAQFF. The V and J segments used are TRBV11-2 and TRBJ2-1; the D segment could be TRBD1, given 5 matching bases. In the germline V gene, CDR1 corresponds to SGHAT and CDR2 to FQNNGV. V is clipped by 3 bases and J by 12 bases, and the sequence between their germline boundaries is 18 bases long. The CDR3 sequence holds 14 residues, the cysteine and phenylalanine included. The sequence is cut down to CDR3 DNA, 42 bases in frame from base 1.